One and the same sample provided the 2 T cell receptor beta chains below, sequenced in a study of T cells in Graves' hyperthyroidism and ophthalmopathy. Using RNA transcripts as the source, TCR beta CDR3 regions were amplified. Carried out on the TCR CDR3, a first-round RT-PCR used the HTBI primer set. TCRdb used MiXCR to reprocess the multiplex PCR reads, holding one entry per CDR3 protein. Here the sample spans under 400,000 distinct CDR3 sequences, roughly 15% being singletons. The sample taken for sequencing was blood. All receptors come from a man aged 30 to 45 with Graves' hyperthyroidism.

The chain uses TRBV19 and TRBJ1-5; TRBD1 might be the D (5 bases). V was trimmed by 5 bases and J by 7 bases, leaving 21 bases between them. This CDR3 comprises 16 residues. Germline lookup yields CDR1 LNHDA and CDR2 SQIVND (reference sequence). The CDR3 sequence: CASSPREDIMYQPQHF. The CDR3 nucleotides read TGTGCCAGTAGTCCCCGAGAGGACATTATGTACCAGCCCCAGCATTTT.

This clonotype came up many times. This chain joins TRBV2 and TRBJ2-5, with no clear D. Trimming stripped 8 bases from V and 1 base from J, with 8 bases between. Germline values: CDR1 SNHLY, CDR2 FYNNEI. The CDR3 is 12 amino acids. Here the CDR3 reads CASGKFQETQYF. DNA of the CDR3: TGTGCCAGCGGAAAGTTCCAAGAGACCCAGTACTTC.